This T cell receptor beta chain was identified in a study of cytomegalovirus exposure and HLA in healthy donors. It was with 60 Vbeta and 13 Jbeta primers that the PCR ran. The assay was immunoSEQ multiplex PCR, and TCRdb's table has in-frame clones only and misses some. The sample records roughly 290,000 clones, about 87% being singletons. On this clone: Germline is not matched at one junction end, which may reflect a read error.

Material: PBMCs. The receptor was isolated from a woman between 18 and 29 years old in good health and CMV-seronegative.

CDR3 region: CASNLYEDIWEGYTEAFF. CDR3 nucleotides: TGTGCCAGCAACTTGTACGAGGACATATGGGAAGGATACACTGAAGCTTTCTTT. The chain is built from TRBV5-4 and TRBJ1-1; possible D gene TRBD1, 5 bases. This CDR3 has 18 residues. Germline CDR1 is SGHNT and CDR2 is YYREEE (reference sequence).